A selection of T cell receptor beta chains follows, all from one sample in a study of blood T cell repertoires in COVID-19. Using immunoSEQ multiplex PCR, the repertoire was profiled, and TCRdb retains in-frame clones only, with some absent. The data show tens of thousands of clones, roughly 88% seen once. Sequences were obtained from peripheral blood. These receptors originate from a middle-aged man with acute or convalescent COVID-19. Each CDR3 is given with its conserved first and last residue. The order of the fields is V gene, clone size, D gene, J gene, CDR3 protein, CDR3 DNA. D genes are given only for firm matches. Clone size appears in some rows only: once, few, many, or a class for an expanded clone.

>TRBV7-9|.|TRBD1|TRBJ1-2
CASSAGTGGEYGYTF
TGTGCCAGCAGCGCCGGGACAGGGGGCGAGTATGGCTACACCTTC
>TRBV30|.|.|TRBJ1-4
CAWSGGQPNEKLFF
TGTGCCTGGAGTGGGGGACAACCTAATGAAAAACTGTTTTTT
>TRBV19|once|.|TRBJ2-7
CATADRGLGKQYF
TGTGCCACCGCGGACAGAGGGCTGGGGAAGCAGTACTTC
>TRBV5-1|.|TRBD1|TRBJ2-7
CASKGTGGNYHEQYF
TGCGCCAGCAAGGGGACAGGGGGAAATTATCACGAGCAGTACTTC
>TRBV5-5|.|TRBD1|TRBJ2-7
CASSLLTGGLHEQYF
TGTGCCAGCAGCCTTTTGACAGGGGGACTGCACGAGCAGTACTTC
>TRBV7-6|.|.|TRBJ2-1
CASSLEARENNEQFF
TGTGCCAGCAGCTTAGAGGCTAGGGAGAACAATGAGCAGTTCTTC
>TRBV15|.|TRBD1|TRBJ1-4
CATSPMRGQGARTHEKLFF
TGTGCCACCAGCCCGATGCGGGGACAGGGGGCCCGGACTCATGAAAAACTGTTTTTT
>TRBV11-2|.|.|TRBJ1-1
CASSDRQLNTEAFF
TGTGCCAGCAGCGACCGACAGCTGAACACTGAAGCTTTCTTT
>TRBV4-2|few|TRBD2|TRBJ2-1
CASSQAGGGNNEQFF
TGTGCCAGCAGCCAGGCGGGCGGGGGAAACAATGAGCAGTTCTTC
>TRBV5-1|.|TRBD1|TRBJ1-4
CASSLGQGNEKLFF
TGCGCCAGCAGCTTGGGACAGGGGAATGAAAAACTGTTTTTT
>TRBV9|.|TRBD1|TRBJ2-3
CASSKGQHPDTQYF
TGTGCCAGCAGCAAGGGACAGCACCCAGATACGCAGTATTTT
>TRBV12-1|.|.|TRBJ1-1
CASSSPDRDNTEAFF
TGTGCCAGCAGCTCGCCGGACAGGGACAACACTGAAGCTTTCTTT
>TRBV12-3/TRBV12-4|.|.|TRBJ1-5
CASSLPGGPQHF
TGTGCCAGCAGTTTACCGGGGGGGCCCCAGCATTTT
>TRBV19|.|TRBD1|TRBJ1-6
CASRWGQDNNSPLHF
TGTGCCAGTAGATGGGGACAGGATAATAATTCACCCCTCCACTTT
>TRBV5-4|.|TRBD2|TRBJ2-4
CASSSLAGGVAKNIQYF
TGTGCCAGCAGCTCCCTCGCGGGGGGAGTAGCCAAAAACATTCAGTACTTC
>TRBV27|.|.|TRBJ2-2
CASSYTENTGELFF
TGTGCCAGCAGTTACACAGAGAACACCGGGGAGCTGTTTTTT
>TRBV6-6|.|.|TRBJ1-2
CATKTYTGNYGYTF
TGTGCCACCAAAACCTATACAGGGAACTATGGCTACACCTTC
>TRBV11-1|.|.|TRBJ1-4
CASSSTGDEKLFF
TGTGCCAGCAGCTCCACGGGTGATGAAAAACTGTTTTTT
>TRBV11-2|.|.|TRBJ2-7
CASSPTSYEQYF
TGTGCCAGCAGCCCAACTAGCTACGAGCAGTACTTC
>TRBV3-1/TRBV3-2|once|.|TRBJ1-1
CASSFPGGNTEAFF
TGTGCCAGCAGCTTCCCCGGGGGGAACACTGAAGCTTTCTTT
>TRBV27|.|TRBD2|TRBJ2-1
CASSRLAGDEQFF
TGTGCCAGCAGTAGGCTAGCGGGGGACGAGCAGTTCTTC
>TRBV14|.|.|TRBJ2-2
CASSQLPGELFF
TGTGCCAGCAGCCAACTCCCCGGGGAGCTGTTTTTT
>TRBV9|.|TRBD1|TRBJ2-7
CASSPFGQAYEQYF
TGTGCCAGCAGCCCCTTCGGACAGGCGTACGAGCAGTACTTC
>TRBV23-1|.|.|TRBJ2-5
CASSQQGTRDQYF
TGCGCCAGCAGTCAACAAGGGACAAGAGACCAGTACTTC
>TRBV7-6|.|TRBD2|TRBJ2-5
CASSRAVASGGSLETQYF
TGTGCCAGCAGCCGGGCGGTGGCTAGCGGGGGGAGTTTGGAGACCCAGTACTTC
>TRBV7-9|.|.|TRBJ2-2
CASSLGGATGAGELFF
TGTGCCAGCAGCTTAGGTGGGGCGACAGGAGCCGGGGAGCTGTTTTTT
>TRBV6-5|.|TRBD1|TRBJ2-7
CASSLTGGAVYEQYF
TGTGCCAGCAGTCTCACAGGGGGCGCGGTATACGAGCAGTACTTC